Below are 27 T cell receptor beta chains sequenced from a single sample in a study of T-cell memory formation after mild COVID-19. From the 5' RACE reads, TCRdb called clonotypes with MiXCR, one entry per CDR3 protein. Of fewer than 350,000 distinct CDR3 sequences in the sample, 18% were seen once. The sequenced sample was PBMCs or a T cell subset sorted from them (not recorded which). These receptors all stem from a man between 18 and 29 years old who had mild COVID-19 (a few samples of this study predate the infection). Cell type and time point are not known.

This clonotype was counted only a few times. The V call is TRBV4-1, the J call TRBJ2-5, with a possible D match to TRBD2 (6 bases). The CDR3 runs 15 residues. The germline V and J ends were trimmed by 0 bases and 6 bases, with 14 bases remaining between them. CDR1 MGHRA and CDR2 YSYEKL come from the germline V gene. As DNA, the CDR3 is TGCGCCAGCAGCCAAGATACGGGACTCTTGAAGACCCAGTACTTC. Protein: CASSQDTGLLKTQYF.

This clonotype has just a few counts. The gene calls are TRBV18 and TRBJ2-5; D possibly corresponds to TRBD2 (5 bases). Per the germline V gene, CDR1 is KGHSH and CDR2 is LQKENI. This CDR3 contains 15 residues. Trimming left V 0 bases short and J 5 bases short, with 13 bases between. The CDR3 nucleotides are TGTGCCAGCTCACCACCGAGCGGAGAGGCGGAGACCCAGTACTTC. It yields the protein CASSPPSGEAETQYF.

This clonotype appeared a few times. The chain uses TRBV5-1 and TRBJ1-1; 11 bases match TRBD1. J gave up 0 bases and V 6 bases, and 4 bases lay outside the gene matches. The CDR3 is 15 amino acids. Per the germline V gene, CDR1 is SGHRS and CDR2 is YFSETQ. The CDR3 nucleotides read TGCGCCAGCACGGGACAGGGGGAGATGAACACTGAAGCTTTCTTT. As protein: CASTGQGEMNTEAFF. Filled out from reference TRBV5-1 and TRBJ1-1, the complete variable domain reads KAGVTQTPRYLIKTRGQQVTLSCSPISGHRSVSWYQQTPGQGLQFLFEYFSETQRNKGNFPGRFSGRQFSNSRSEMNVSTLELGDSALYLCASTGQGEMNTEAFFGQGTRLTVV.

This sequence joins TRBV6-5 and TRBJ1-5, with 7 bases that match TRBD1. CDR3 size: 13 residues. CDR1 is MNHEY and CDR2 is SVGAGI in the germline V gene. The V segment lost 8 bases and the J segment 5 bases; nucleotides outside the gene matches: 6. CDR3 DNA: TGTGCCAGCGCAAGCAGGGGGTATCAGCCCCAGCATTTT. Translation: CASASRGYQPQHF.

This clonotype was found many times. As DNA, the CDR3 is TGTGCCAGCAGTTTGACGGCCGATCCCTACGAGCAGTACTTC. Translating gives CASSLTADPYEQYF. The chain joins TRBV12-3 or TRBV12-4 to TRBJ2-7; unclear D gene. V was pared by 3 bases and J by 2 bases, with 11 bases between. The CDR3 sequence is 14 residues long.

This clonotype has only a few counts. The rearrangement uses TRBV6-5 and TRBJ2-1; D remains unclear. The CDR3 runs 13 residues. Germline assignment: CDR1 MNHEY and CDR2 SVGAGI. Trimming left V 0 bases short and J 3 bases short, with 3 bases between. This CDR3 reads CASSYSDYNEQFF. For the CDR3, the DNA is TGTGCCAGCAGTTACTCAGACTACAATGAGCAGTTCTTC.

This clonotype was observed a single time. The chain has TRBV11-2 and TRBJ1-2; weak D call: TRBD1 (6 bases). This CDR3 region has 13 residues. CDR1 and CDR2 from the germline V gene are SGHAT and FQNNGV. Trimming removed 4 bases at V and 7 bases at J, with 13 bases between. The CDR3 loop reads CASSWQGKGGYTF. The CDR3, as DNA: TGTGCCAGCAGCTGGCAGGGGAAGGGTGGCTACACCTTC.

The gene calls are TRBV4-3 and TRBJ2-7; 9 nucleotides match TRBD1. V trimming: 3 bases; J trimming: 5 bases; junction bases outside the gene matches: 5. This CDR3 has 14 residues. Germline lookup yields CDR1 LGHNA and CDR2 YSLEER. CDR3 coding DNA: TGCGCCAGCAGCCAGGGACAGGGCTATAACGAGCAGTACTTC. Translated, it gives CASSQGQGYNEQYF.

The genes are TRBV5-1 and TRBJ2-1; 7 bases align to TRBD2. Germline CDR1 reads SGHRS; CDR2 reads YFSETQ. Trimming cost V 6 bases and J 0 bases; bases outside gene matches: 9. The CDR3 spans 16 residues. CDR3: CASTPAGGSSYNEQFF. The DNA for the CDR3 is TGCGCCAGCACCCCTGCCGGGGGGAGCTCCTACAATGAGCAGTTCTTC.

V usage is TRBV5-6 and J usage is TRBJ1-2; perhaps TRBD1 as D (5 bases). Trimming took off 4 bases at V and 4 bases at J, with 14 bases between the two ends. From germline, CDR1 is SGHDT and CDR2 YYEEEE. The CDR3 is 14 amino acids. For the CDR3, the DNA is TGTGCCAGCAGCAACACGGGGCCCACCTATGGCTACACCTTC. Translated, it gives CASSNTGPTYGYTF.

The genes are TRBV2 and TRBJ2-5, with 7 bases aligning to TRBD2. Germline lookup yields CDR1 SNHLY and CDR2 FYNNEI. The V and J ends lost 3 bases and 1 base, in that order; junction bases with no gene match: 5. This CDR3 comprises 15 residues. The CDR3 sequence is CASSERSGAQETQYF. As DNA, the CDR3 is TGTGCCAGCAGTGAGAGGAGCGGGGCCCAAGAGACCCAGTACTTC.

This clonotype was picked up a small number of times. The chain employs TRBV18 and TRBJ1-2; D is undetermined. Germline CDR1 and CDR2: KGHSH and LQKENI. The CDR3 runs 15 residues. Trimming left V 8 bases short and J 2 bases short, with 18 bases between. In nucleotides, the CDR3 is TGTGCCAGCCACAACAGCGATACCGCCAACTATGGCTACACCTTC. Amino acids: CASHNSDTANYGYTF.

The chain employs TRBV18 and TRBJ1-6; possible D gene TRBD1, 5 bases. Between the trimmed V and J ends, which lost 3 bases and 7 bases, there was a span of 13 bases. CDR1 is KGHSH and CDR2 is LQKENI in the germline V gene. The CDR3 spans 15 residues. The CDR3 DNA reads as TGTGCCAGCTCACCGGCAGGGTTCGTCAATTCACCCCTCCACTTT. It specifies CASSPAGFVNSPLHF.

The chain uses TRBV5-6 and TRBJ1-2, with 8 positions matching TRBD1. The CDR3 is made up of 14 amino acids. V shed 4 bases and J 8 bases; nucleotides not matched to a gene: 10. Looked up from germline, CDR1 is SGHDT and CDR2 is YYEEEE. This CDR3 is CASSLSDRENGYTF. The DNA of the CDR3 is TGTGCCAGCAGCCTATCGGACAGGGAGAACGGCTACACCTTC. Complete variable domain (other parts from reference TRBV5-6 and TRBJ1-2): DAGVTQSPTHLIKTRGQQVTLRCSPKSGHDTVSWYQQALGQGPQFIFQYYEEEERQRGNFPDRFSGHQFPNYSSELNVNALLLGDSALYLCASSLSDRENGYTFGSGTRLTVV.

J is TRBJ2-1 and V is TRBV6-1, with 10 bases lining up with TRBD1. The CDR3 extends over 15 amino acids. CDR1 and CDR2 from the germline V gene are MNHNS and SASEGT. The ends lost 6 bases at V and 8 bases at J; junction bases unmatched: 10. CDR3 protein: CASSAAGQGKDEQFF. Here the CDR3 DNA reads TGTGCCAGCAGCGCGGCGGGACAGGGGAAAGATGAGCAGTTCTTC.

V and J are TRBV6-5 and TRBJ2-2; D is unresolved. The CDR3 length is 15 residues. Germline V gene lookup returns CDR1 MNHEY and CDR2 SVGAGI. With 0 bases removed from V and 4 bases from J, the gap between germline ends came to 9 bases. CDR3 region: CASSYSLSVTGELFF. CDR3 nucleotides: TGTGCCAGCAGTTACTCGTTATCTGTCACCGGGGAGCTGTTTTTT.

The CDR3 nucleotides read TGTGCCAGCAGCGAAGACTATCACGGGGAGCTGTTTTTT. Its translation is CASSEDYHGELFF. The chain carries TRBV5-6 and TRBJ2-2; tentatively, D is TRBD2 (5 bases). With 4 bases removed from V and 7 bases from J, the gap between germline ends came to 11 bases. This CDR3 has 13 residues. From germline, CDR1 is SGHDT and CDR2 YYEEEE.

V is TRBV7-2 and J is TRBJ2-5; the match to TRBD1 covers 9 bases. The CDR3 has 13 amino acids. After removal of 4 bases from V and 5 bases from J, the junction contained 2 bases not matched to a gene. CDR1 is SGHTA and CDR2 is FQGNSA in the germline V gene. The CDR3 sequence is CASSSGTGETQYF. In nucleotides, the CDR3 is TGTGCCAGCAGCTCCGGGACAGGGGAGACCCAGTACTTC.

The V and J genes are TRBV5-1 and TRBJ2-7, with TRBD1 as a possible D gene (7 bases). The germline CDR1 and CDR2 sequences are SGHRS and YFSETQ. The CDR3 spans 15 residues. Trimming removed 1 base at V and 6 bases at J, with 17 bases between. The CDR3 sequence: CASSLPDREAREQYF. In nucleotides, the CDR3 is TGCGCCAGCAGCTTGCCTGACAGGGAGGCTCGCGAGCAGTACTTC.

The rearrangement joins TRBV4-1 to TRBJ1-2, with TRBD1 identical over 11 bases. This CDR3 spans 18 amino acids. V was pared by 2 bases and J by 1 base, with 9 bases of the junction left unmatched. Looked up from germline, CDR1 is MGHRA and CDR2 is YSYEKL. CDR3 nucleotides: TGCGCCAGCAGCCAACCAGGACAGGGGGCCCCCATTAACTATGGCTACACCTTC. Its translation: CASSQPGQGAPINYGYTF.

J is TRBJ1-5 and V is TRBV20-1; D not resolved. From germline, CDR1 is DFQATT and CDR2 SNEGSKA (reference sequence). The length of the CDR3 is 13 residues. With 5 bases removed from V and 4 bases from J, the gap between germline ends came to 12 bases. CDR3 in amino acids: CSAHGGGNQPQHF. The CDR3 DNA reads TGCAGTGCTCACGGCGGTGGAAATCAGCCCCAGCATTTT.

The V and J genes are TRBV7-9 and TRBJ1-5; 9 nucleotides agree with TRBD1. The CDR3 is made up of 15 amino acids. CDR1 is SEHNR and CDR2 is FQNEAQ in the germline V gene (reference sequence). J gave up 6 bases and V 5 bases, and 8 bases lay outside the gene matches. CDR3 coding DNA: TGTGCCAGCAGCGCGGGACAGGGCGCTCCTCAGCCCCAGCATTTT. Protein sequence: CASSAGQGAPQPQHF.

This clonotype was found a few times. The chain couples TRBV3-1 to TRBJ2-7; unclear D gene. Trimming took off 3 bases at V and 10 bases at J, with 7 bases between the two ends. CDR3 length: 10 amino acids. CDR1 LGHDT and CDR2 YNNKEL come from the germline V gene (reference sequence). The chain's CDR3 is CASSHRPQYV. The DNA of the CDR3 is TGTGCCAGCAGCCATAGGCCCCAGTACGTC.

V gene TRBV7-2 combines with J gene TRBJ1-1, with D uncertain. The germline V and J ends were trimmed by 1 base and 5 bases, with 8 bases remaining between them. Germline CDR1 reads SGHTA; CDR2 reads FQGNSA. The CDR3 consists of 13 residues. DNA for the CDR3: TGTGCCAGCAGCTTAGGAGCCAGGACTGAAGCTTTCTTT. Translation: CASSLGARTEAFF.

This clonotype was counted at least ten times. The chain uses TRBV7-3 and TRBJ2-1, with 9 bases that match TRBD1. CDR1 is SGHTA, CDR2 FQGTGA, per germline. This CDR3 contains 15 residues. The V gene end was trimmed by 4 bases and the J gene end by 5 bases; junction bases not matched to a gene: 6. The CDR3 DNA is TGTGCCAGCAGCTCGGACAGGGGAGTAAACAATGAGCAGTTCTTC. This codes for CASSSDRGVNNEQFF.

This clonotype was counted only a few times. The rearrangement uses TRBV4-2 and TRBJ1-5; possible D gene TRBD1, 6 bases. This CDR3 region has 16 residues. Trimming took 5 bases from V and 6 from J, leaving 20 bases between them. In germline, CDR1 is LGHNA, CDR2 YNFKEQ. The CDR3 is CASSSRPSQGSQPQHF. The CDR3 coding sequence is TGTGCCAGCAGCTCGCGACCAAGCCAGGGGAGTCAGCCCCAGCATTTT.

The chain is built from TRBV20-1 and TRBJ1-4; 9 bases line up with TRBD1. This CDR3 comprises 14 residues. Germline V gene sequence: CDR1 DFQATT, CDR2 SNEGSKA (reference sequence). The V and J ends lost 5 bases and 8 bases, in that order; junction bases with no gene match: 9. The CDR3 DNA reads TGCAGTGCTGGACAGGGGAAGGGTAGGGAAAAACTGTTTTTT. Amino acids: CSAGQGKGREKLFF.